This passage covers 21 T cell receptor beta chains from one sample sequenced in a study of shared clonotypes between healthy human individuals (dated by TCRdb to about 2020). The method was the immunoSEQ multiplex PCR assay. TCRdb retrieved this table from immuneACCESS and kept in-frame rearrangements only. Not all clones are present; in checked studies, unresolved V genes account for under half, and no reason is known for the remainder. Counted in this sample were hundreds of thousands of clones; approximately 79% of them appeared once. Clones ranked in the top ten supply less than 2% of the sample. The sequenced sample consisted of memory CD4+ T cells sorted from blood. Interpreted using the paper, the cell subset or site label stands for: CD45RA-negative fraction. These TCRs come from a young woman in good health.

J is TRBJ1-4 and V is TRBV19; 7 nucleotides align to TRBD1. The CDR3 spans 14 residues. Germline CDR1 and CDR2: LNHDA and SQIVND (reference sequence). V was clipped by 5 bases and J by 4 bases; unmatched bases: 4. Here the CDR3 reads CASSHRGRNEKLFF. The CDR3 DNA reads TGTGCCAGTAGTCACAGGGGCCGTAATGAAAAACTGTTTTTT.

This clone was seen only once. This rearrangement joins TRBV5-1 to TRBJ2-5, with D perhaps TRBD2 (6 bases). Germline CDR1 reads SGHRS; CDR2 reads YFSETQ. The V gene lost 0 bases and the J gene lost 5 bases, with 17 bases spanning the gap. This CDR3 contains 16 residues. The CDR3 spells CASSLGPGQAGETQYF. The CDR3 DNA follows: TGCGCCAGCAGCTTGGGGCCAGGGCAGGCGGGGGAGACCCAGTACTTC.

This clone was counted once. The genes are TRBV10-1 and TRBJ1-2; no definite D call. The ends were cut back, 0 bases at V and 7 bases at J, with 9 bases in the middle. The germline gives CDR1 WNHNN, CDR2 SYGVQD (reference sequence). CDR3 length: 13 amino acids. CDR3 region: CASSESIISGYTF. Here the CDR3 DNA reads TGCGCCAGCAGTGAGTCGATCATCTCTGGCTACACCTTC.

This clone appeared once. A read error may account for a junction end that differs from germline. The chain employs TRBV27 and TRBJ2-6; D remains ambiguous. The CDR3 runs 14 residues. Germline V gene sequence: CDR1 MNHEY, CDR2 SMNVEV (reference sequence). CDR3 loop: CAIGRTSAANVLTF. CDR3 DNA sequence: TGTGCCATCGGACGTACGTCTGCGGCCAACGTCCTGACTTTC. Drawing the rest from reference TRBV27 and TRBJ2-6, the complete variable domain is EAQVTQNPRYLITVTGKKLTVTCSQNMNHEYMSWYRQDPGLGLRQIYYSMNVEVTDKGDVPEGYKVSRKEKRNFPLILESPSPNQTSLYFCAIGRTSAANVLTFGAGSRLTVL.

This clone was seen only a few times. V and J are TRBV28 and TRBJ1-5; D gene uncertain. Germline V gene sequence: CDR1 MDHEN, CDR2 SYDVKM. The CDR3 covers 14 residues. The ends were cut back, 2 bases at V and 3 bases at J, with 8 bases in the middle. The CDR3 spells CASSLPAHNQPQHF. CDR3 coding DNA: TGTGCCAGCAGTTTACCGGCTCACAATCAGCCCCAGCATTTT.

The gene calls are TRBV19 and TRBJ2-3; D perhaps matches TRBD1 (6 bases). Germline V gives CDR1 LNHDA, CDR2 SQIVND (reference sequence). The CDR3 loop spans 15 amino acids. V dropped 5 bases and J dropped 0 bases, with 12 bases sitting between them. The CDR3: CASSLQGASTDTQYF. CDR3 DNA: TGTGCCAGTAGTTTACAGGGTGCTAGCACAGATACGCAGTATTTT.

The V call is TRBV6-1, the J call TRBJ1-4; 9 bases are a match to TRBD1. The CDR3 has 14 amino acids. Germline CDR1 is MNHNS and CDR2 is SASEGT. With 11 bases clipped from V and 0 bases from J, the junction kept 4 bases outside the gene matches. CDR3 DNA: TGTGCCGCTAGACAGGGGGCAACTAATGAAAAACTGTTTTTT. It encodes CAARQGATNEKLFF.

CDR3 in amino acids: CASSVGTGYTF. DNA for the CDR3: TGTGCCAGTTCAGTAGGAACCGGCTACACCTTC. The rearrangement links TRBV2 to TRBJ1-2; D gene unclear. V shed 9 bases and J shed 8 bases, with 13 bases lying between them. Germline-derived CDR1 and CDR2 are SNHLY and FYNNEI. The CDR3 is made up of 11 amino acids.

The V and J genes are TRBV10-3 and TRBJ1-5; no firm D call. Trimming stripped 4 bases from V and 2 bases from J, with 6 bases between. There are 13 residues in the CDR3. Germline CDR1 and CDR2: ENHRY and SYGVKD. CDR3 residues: CAISGRGNQPQHF. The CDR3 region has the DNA TGTGCCATCAGTGGGCGGGGCAATCAGCCCCAGCATTTT.

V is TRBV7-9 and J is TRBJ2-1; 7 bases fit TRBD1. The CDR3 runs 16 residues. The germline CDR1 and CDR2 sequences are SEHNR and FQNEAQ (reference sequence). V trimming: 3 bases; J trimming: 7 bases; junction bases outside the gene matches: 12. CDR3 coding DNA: TGTGCCAGCAGCTTGCTTAATACAGGGGCCACTAATGAGCAGTTCTTC. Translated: CASSLLNTGATNEQFF. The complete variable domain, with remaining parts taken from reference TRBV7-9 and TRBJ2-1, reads DTGVSQNPRHKITKRGQNVTFRCDPISEHNRLYWYRQTLGQGPEFLTYFQNEAQLEKSRLLSDRFSAERPKGSFSTLEIQRTEQGDSAMYLCASSLLNTGATNEQFFGPGTRLTVL.

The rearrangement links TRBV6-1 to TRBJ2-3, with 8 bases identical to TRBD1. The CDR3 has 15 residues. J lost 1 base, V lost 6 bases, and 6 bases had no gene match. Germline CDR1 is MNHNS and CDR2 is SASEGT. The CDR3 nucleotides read TGTGCCAGCAGAAACCAGGGGGCGGGCACAGATACGCAGTATTTT. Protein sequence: CASRNQGAGTDTQYF.

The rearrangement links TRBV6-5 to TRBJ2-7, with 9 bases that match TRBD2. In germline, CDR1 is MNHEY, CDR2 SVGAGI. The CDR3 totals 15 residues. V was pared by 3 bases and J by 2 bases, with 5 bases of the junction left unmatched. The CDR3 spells CASSYRAGGTYEQYF. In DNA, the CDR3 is TGTGCCAGCAGTTATAGAGCGGGAGGAACCTACGAGCAGTACTTC.

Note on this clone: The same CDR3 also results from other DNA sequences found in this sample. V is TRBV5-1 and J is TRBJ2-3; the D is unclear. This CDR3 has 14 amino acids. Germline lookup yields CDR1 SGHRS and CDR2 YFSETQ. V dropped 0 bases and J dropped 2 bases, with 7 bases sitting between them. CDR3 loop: CASSLEQTTDTQYF. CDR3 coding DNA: TGCGCCAGCAGCTTGGAGCAGACCACAGATACGCAGTATTTT.

CDR3 amino acids: CATEREVYTGELFF. In DNA, the CDR3 is TGTGCCACCGAGCGGGAGGTGTACACCGGGGAGCTGTTTTTT. The chain combines TRBV11-2 with TRBJ2-2, with 9 positions matching TRBD2. Germline V lookup: CDR1 SGHAT, CDR2 FQNNGV. After removal of 10 bases from V and 3 bases from J, the junction contained 6 bases not matched to a gene. There are 14 residues in the CDR3. Full variable domain (rest looked up from reference TRBV11-2 and TRBJ2-2): EAGVAQSPRYKIIEKRQSVAFWCNPISGHATLYWYQQILGQGPKLLIQFQNNGVVDDSQLPKDRFSAERLKGVDSTLKIQPAKLEDSAVYLCATEREVYTGELFFGEGSRLTVL.

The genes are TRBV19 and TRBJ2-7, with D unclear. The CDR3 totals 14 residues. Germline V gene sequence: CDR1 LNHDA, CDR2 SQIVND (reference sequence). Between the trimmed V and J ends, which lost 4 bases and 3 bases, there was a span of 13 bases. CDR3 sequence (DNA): TGTGCCAGTAGTAGGACCCCAGCCCGCTACGAGCAGTACTTC. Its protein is CASSRTPARYEQYF.

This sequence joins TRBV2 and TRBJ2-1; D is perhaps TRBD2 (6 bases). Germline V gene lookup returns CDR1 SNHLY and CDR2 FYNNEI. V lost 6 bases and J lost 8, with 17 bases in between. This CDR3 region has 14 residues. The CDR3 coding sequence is TGTGCCAGCAGCCGGGACTTCAGTGTCTATGAGCAGTTCTTC. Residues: CASSRDFSVYEQFF.

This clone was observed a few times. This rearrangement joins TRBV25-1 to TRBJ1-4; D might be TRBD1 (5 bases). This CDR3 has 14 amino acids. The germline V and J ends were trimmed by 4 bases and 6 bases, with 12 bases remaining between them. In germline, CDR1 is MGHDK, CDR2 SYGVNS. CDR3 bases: TGTGCCAGCAGTGGAACAGGATTAGATGAAAAACTGTTTTTT. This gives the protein CASSGTGLDEKLFF. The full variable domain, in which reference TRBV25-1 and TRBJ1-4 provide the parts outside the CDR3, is EADIYQTPRYLVIGTGKKITLECSQTMGHDKMYWYQQDPGMELHLIHYSYGVNSTEKGDLSSESTVSRIRTEHFPLTLESARPSHTSQYLCASSGTGLDEKLFFGSGTQLSVL.

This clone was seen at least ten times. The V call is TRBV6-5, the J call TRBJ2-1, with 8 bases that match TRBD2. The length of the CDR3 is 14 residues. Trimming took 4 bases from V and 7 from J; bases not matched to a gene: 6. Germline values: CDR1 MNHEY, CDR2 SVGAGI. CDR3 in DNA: TGTGCCAGCAGTTTAATGGTAGCGGGAAATGAGCAGTTCTTC. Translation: CASSLMVAGNEQFF.

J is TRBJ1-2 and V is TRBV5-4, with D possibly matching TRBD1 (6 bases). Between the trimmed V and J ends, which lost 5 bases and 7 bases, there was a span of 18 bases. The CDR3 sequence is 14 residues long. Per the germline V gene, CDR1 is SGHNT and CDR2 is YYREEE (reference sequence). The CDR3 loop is CASRGAGRARGYTF. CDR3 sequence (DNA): TGTGCCAGCAGGGGGGCAGGGAGGGCCCGTGGCTACACCTTC.

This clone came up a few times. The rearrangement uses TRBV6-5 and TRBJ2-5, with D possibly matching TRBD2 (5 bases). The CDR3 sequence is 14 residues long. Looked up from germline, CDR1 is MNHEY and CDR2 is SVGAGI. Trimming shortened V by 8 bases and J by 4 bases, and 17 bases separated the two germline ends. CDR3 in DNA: TGTGCCAGCGCATATTCGGGGTTTTCAGAGACCCAGTACTTC. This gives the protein CASAYSGFSETQYF.

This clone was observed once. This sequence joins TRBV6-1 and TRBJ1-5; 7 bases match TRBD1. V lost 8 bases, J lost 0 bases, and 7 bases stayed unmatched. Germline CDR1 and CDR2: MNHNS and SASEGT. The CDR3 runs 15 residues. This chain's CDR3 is CASHDRVYSNQPQHF. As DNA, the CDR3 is TGTGCCAGCCACGACAGGGTCTATAGCAATCAGCCCCAGCATTTT.